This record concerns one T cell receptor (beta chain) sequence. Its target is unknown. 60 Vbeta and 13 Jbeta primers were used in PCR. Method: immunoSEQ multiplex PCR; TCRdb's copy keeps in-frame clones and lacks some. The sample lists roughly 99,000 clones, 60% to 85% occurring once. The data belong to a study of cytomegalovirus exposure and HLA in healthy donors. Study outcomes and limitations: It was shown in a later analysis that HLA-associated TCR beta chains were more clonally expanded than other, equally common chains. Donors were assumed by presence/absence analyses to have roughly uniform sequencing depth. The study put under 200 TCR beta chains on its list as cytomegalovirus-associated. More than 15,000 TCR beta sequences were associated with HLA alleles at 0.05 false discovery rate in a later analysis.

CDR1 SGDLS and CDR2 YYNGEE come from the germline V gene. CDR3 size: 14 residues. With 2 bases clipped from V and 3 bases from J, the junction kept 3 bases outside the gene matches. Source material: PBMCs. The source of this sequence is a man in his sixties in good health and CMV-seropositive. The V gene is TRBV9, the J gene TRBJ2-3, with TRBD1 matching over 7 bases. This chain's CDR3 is CASSVTGMTDTQYF. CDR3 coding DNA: TGTGCCAGCAGCGTGACAGGGATGACAGATACGCAGTATTTT. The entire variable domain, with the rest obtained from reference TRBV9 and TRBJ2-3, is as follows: DSGVTQTPKHLITATGQRVTLRCSPRSGDLSVYWYQQSLDQGLQFLIQYYNGEERAKGNILERFSAQQFPDLHSELNLSSLELGDSALYFCASSVTGMTDTQYFGPGTRLTVL.